The 14 T cell receptor beta chains in this list originate from one sample, sequenced in a study of T cell responses to AZD1222 COVID-19 vaccine. The data were produced by immunoSEQ multiplex PCR, yet TCRdb's version contains in-frame clones alone and is incomplete. The sample holds fewer than 150,000 clones, 80% to 90% seen once. The specimen comprised peripheral blood, sampled 28 days after the second AZD1222 dose. These receptors were taken from an adult who received the AZD1222 COVID-19 vaccine.

The CDR3: CASSLAGTGEETQYF. CDR3 DNA sequence: TGTGCCAGCAGCTTAGCGGGGACAGGGGAAGAGACCCAGTACTTC. V gene TRBV7-2 combines with J gene TRBJ2-5; 10 bases align to TRBD1. This CDR3 spans 15 amino acids. V dropped 0 bases and J dropped 3; count of bases not matched to a gene: 1. Germline V gene lookup returns CDR1 SGHTA and CDR2 FQGNSA.

This clone has a single count. This sequence joins TRBV11-2 and TRBJ2-1; the D is unclear. CDR1 is SGHAT and CDR2 is FQNNGV in the germline V gene. The CDR3 runs to 15 residues. The V end was cut by 1 base, the J end by 5 bases, with 12 bases between. The CDR3, as DNA: TGTGCCAGCAGCTTAGGGTCTTCGCCTCACAATGAGCAGTTCTTC. This gives the protein CASSLGSSPHNEQFF.

The chain links TRBV14 to TRBJ1-1; D not resolved. V lost 2 bases, J lost 5 bases, and 18 bases lay in between. Germline CDR1 SGHDN, CDR2 FVKESK. This CDR3 region has 16 residues. The CDR3 is CASSQPPGLLSTEAFF. DNA for the CDR3: TGTGCCAGCAGCCAACCACCCGGACTCCTTAGTACTGAAGCTTTCTTT.

CDR3 bases: TGTGCCAGCAGTGATGTCGGGATTGGGCAGCCCCAGCATTTT. Amino acids: CASSDVGIGQPQHF. The genes are TRBV6-1 and TRBJ1-5, with D hard to call. Germline V gene lookup returns CDR1 MNHNS and CDR2 SASEGT. Deletions cut 3 bases from V and 7 bases from J, with 13 bases between. The CDR3 contains 14 residues.

The rearrangement uses TRBV6-5 and TRBJ2-7, with D unclear. The V gene lost 3 bases and the J gene lost 0 bases, with 12 bases spanning the gap. The CDR3 is 15 residues long. Germline CDR1 reads MNHEY; CDR2 reads SVGAGI. The DNA for the CDR3 is TGTGCCAGCAGTTATAGTACCCTGAGCTCCTACGAGCAGTACTTC. As protein: CASSYSTLSSYEQYF.

The chain uses TRBV6-6 and TRBJ1-5; D not certain. Trimming took 5 bases from V and 6 from J, leaving 14 bases between them. This CDR3 comprises 14 residues. Germline CDR1 MNHNY, CDR2 SVGAGI (reference sequence). The CDR3 sequence is CASSLPATGQPQHF. The DNA for the CDR3 is TGTGCCAGCAGTCTACCAGCCACGGGTCAGCCCCAGCATTTT.

The J gene is TRBJ1-1, the V gene TRBV6-5, with D possibly being TRBD1 (5 bases). Trimming pared 2 bases from V and 4 bases from J, leaving 11 bases between. Germline values: CDR1 MNHEY, CDR2 SVGAGI. The CDR3 has 14 residues. The CDR3 sequence is CASSYLRGATEAFF. The DNA for the CDR3 is TGTGCCAGCAGTTACCTCCGCGGGGCCACTGAAGCTTTCTTT.

This rearrangement joins TRBV2 to TRBJ1-5, with D tentatively TRBD1 (6 bases). The CDR3 sequence is 15 residues long. CDR1 is SNHLY, CDR2 FYNNEI, per germline. V was clipped by 6 bases and J by 1 base, with 13 bases between them. DNA of the CDR3: TGTGCCAGCAGGAGGGGGGAACCAAGCAATCAGCCCCAGCATTTT. Translation: CASRRGEPSNQPQHF.

The chain links TRBV27 to TRBJ2-1, with 8 bases that match TRBD2. The CDR3 extends over 15 amino acids. V was clipped by 2 bases and J by 2 bases; unmatched bases: 2. Germline loops: CDR1 MNHEY, CDR2 SMNVEV (reference sequence). The CDR3 region has the DNA TGTGCCAGCAGTTTAGGCGGGAGGCCCTACAATGAGCAGTTCTTC. It translates to CASSLGGRPYNEQFF.

This clone was observed once. The gene calls are TRBV6-5 and TRBJ2-2; either TRBD1 or TRBD2 may supply D (5 bases each). CDR1 and CDR2 (germline): MNHEY, SVGAGI. The CDR3 sequence is 15 residues long. With 2 bases removed from V and 5 bases from J, the gap between germline ends came to 12 bases. CDR3 nucleotides: TGTGCCAGCAGTTACGTGCTAGCAGGGACCGGGGAGCTGTTTTTT. Translation: CASSYVLAGTGELFF.

V is TRBV5-1 and J is TRBJ2-3; D unclear. The CDR3 is made up of 12 amino acids. V was pared by 1 base and J by 2 bases, with 2 bases between. Germline V gives CDR1 SGHRS, CDR2 YFSETQ. CDR3 in amino acids: CASSLTTDTQYF. Written as DNA, the CDR3 is TGCGCCAGCAGCTTGACCACAGATACGCAGTATTTT. Supplemented by reference TRBV5-1 and TRBJ2-3, the full variable domain reads KAGVTQTPRYLIKTRGQQVTLSCSPISGHRSVSWYQQTPGQGLQFLFEYFSETQRNKGNFPGRFSGRQFSNSRSEMNVSTLELGDSALYLCASSLTTDTQYFGPGTRLTVL.

V gene TRBV29-1 combines with J gene TRBJ1-1; no clear D. The CDR3 loop spans 11 amino acids. Germline V CDR1 and CDR2: SQVTM, ANQGSEA. With 6 bases removed from V and 1 base from J, the gap between germline ends came to 6 bases. The CDR3 here is CSVARNTEAFF. The DNA of the CDR3 is TGCAGCGTAGCGAGGAACACTGAAGCTTTCTTT.

This chain connects TRBV2 to TRBJ1-5, with TRBD1 matching over 7 bases. Losses at the gene ends were 6 bases for V and 0 bases for J; bases not matched to a gene: 8. Germline lookup yields CDR1 SNHLY and CDR2 FYNNEI. The CDR3 extends over 16 amino acids. CDR3 nucleotide sequence: TGTGCCAGCAGCGACCGGGACAGATTTAGCAATCAGCCCCAGCATTTT. Protein product: CASSDRDRFSNQPQHF.

This chain links TRBV19 with TRBJ2-1; 9 bases align to TRBD2. J gave up 6 bases and V 6 bases, and 12 bases lay outside the gene matches. Germline CDR1 and CDR2: LNHDA and SQIVND (reference sequence). This CDR3 has 16 amino acids. CDR3 bases: TGTGCCAGTAGGACCTCCGGGACTAGCAGGAGCAATGAGCAGTTCTTC. It codes for CASRTSGTSRSNEQFF.